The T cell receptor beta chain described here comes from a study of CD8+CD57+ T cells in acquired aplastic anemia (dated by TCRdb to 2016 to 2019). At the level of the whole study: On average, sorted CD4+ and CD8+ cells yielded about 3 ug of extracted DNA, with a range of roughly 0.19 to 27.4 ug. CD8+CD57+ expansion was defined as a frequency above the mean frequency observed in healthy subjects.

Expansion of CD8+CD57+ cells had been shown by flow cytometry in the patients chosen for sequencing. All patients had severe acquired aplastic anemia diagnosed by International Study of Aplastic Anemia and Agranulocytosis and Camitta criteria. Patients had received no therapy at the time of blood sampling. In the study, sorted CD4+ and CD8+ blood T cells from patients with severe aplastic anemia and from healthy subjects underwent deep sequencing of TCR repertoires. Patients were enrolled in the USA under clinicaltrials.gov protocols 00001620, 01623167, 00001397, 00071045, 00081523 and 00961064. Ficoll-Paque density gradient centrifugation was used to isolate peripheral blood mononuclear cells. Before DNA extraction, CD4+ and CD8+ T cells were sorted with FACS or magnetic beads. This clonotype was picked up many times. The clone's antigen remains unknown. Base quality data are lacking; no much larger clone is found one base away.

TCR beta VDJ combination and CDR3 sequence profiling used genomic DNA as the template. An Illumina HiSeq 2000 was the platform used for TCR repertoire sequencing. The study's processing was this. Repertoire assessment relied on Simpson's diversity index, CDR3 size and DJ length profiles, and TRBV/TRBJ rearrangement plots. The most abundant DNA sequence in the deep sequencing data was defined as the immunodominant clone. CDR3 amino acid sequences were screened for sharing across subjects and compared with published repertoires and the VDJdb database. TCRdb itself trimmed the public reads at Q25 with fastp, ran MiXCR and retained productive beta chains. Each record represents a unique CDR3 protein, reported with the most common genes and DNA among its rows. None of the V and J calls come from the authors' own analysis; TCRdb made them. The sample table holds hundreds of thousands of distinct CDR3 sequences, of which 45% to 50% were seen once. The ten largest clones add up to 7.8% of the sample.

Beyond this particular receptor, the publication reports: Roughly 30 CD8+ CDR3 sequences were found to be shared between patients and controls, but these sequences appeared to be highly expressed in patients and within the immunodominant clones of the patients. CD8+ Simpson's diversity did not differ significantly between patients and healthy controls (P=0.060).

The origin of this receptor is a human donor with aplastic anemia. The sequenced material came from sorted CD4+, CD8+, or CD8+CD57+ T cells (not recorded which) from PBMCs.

The nucleotide sequence is given as TGTGCCAGCAGCCCCCGAGCCGGGACAGGGAATGGCTACACCTTC. Its protein reads: CASSPRAGTGNGYTF. The receptor chain draws on TRBV7-2 and TRBJ1-2, with TRBD1 identical over 9 junction bases. From V the trimming removes 5 bases and from J it removes 6 bases, while the gene matches leave 10 bases of the junction unaccounted for. The CDR3 contains 15 residues, cysteine and phenylalanine counted. The only DNA kept is the CDR3, 45 bases in frame from the first base. As encoded in the germline V gene, CDR1 is SGHTA while CDR2 is FQGNSA.